Below, one T cell receptor (beta chain) is given with its context. No antigen is known for it. Every donor provided one blood sample measuring over 2 ml. This entry belongs to a study of monozygotic twins with inflammatory bowel disease. The CDR3 length is 14 residues. Germline V gives CDR1 ENHRY, CDR2 SYGVKD. Study observations and caveats: Extra variability in the repertoires of patients may have come from differing immunosuppressive treatments. Healthy twins showed more clonotype sharing with others than IBD patients, especially patients with disease activity. Healthy co-twins had higher TCRbeta inverse Simpson diversity than their IBD twins.

One entry per CDR3 protein, without DNA, is what TCRdb gives after re-calling the 5' RACE reads. The sample has more than 300,000 distinct CDR3 sequences; the top ten hold 5.6%. The sequenced material came from blood. The chain links TRBV10-3 to TRBJ2-5; the D call from TCRdb, TRBD1, cannot be confirmed without DNA. The sequence came from a human donor with ulcerative colitis or Crohn's disease, or a healthy co-twin of an affected twin (not recorded which). CDR3 in amino acids: CAISGLPRVETQYF.